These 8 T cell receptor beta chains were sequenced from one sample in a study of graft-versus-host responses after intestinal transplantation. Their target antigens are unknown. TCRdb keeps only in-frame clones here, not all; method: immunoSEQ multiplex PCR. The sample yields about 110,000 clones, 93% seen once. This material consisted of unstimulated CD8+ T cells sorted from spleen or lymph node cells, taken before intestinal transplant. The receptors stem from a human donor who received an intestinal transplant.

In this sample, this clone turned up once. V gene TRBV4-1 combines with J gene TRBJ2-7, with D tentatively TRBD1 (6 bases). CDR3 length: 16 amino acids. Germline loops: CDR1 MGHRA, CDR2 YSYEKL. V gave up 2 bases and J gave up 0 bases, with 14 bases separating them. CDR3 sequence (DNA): TGCGCCAGCAGCCAACTGGGACACACATACTCCTACGAGCAGTACTTC. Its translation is CASSQLGHTYSYEQYF.

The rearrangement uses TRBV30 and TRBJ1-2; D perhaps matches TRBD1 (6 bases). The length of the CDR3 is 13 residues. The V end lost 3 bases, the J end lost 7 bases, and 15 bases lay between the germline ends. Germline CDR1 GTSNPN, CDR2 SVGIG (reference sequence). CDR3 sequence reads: CAWSAGGAGGYTF. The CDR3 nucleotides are TGTGCCTGGAGCGCGGGGGGGGCCGGTGGCTACACCTTC.

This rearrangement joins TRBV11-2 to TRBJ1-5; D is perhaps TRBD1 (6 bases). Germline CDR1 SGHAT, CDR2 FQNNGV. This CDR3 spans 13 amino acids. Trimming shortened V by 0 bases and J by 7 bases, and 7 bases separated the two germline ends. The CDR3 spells CASSLDRGQPQHF. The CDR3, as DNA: TGTGCCAGCAGCTTAGACAGGGGCCAGCCCCAGCATTTT. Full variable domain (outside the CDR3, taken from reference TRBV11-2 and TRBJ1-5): EAGVAQSPRYKIIEKRQSVAFWCNPISGHATLYWYQQILGQGPKLLIQFQNNGVVDDSQLPKDRFSAERLKGVDSTLKIQPAKLEDSAVYLCASSLDRGQPQHFGDGTRLSIL.

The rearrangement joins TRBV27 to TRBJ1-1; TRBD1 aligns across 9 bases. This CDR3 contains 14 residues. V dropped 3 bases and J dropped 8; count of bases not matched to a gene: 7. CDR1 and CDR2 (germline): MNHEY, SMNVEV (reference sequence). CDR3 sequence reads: CASSFSGQGREAFF. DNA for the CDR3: TGTGCCAGCAGTTTTTCGGGACAGGGCAGAGAAGCTTTCTTT.

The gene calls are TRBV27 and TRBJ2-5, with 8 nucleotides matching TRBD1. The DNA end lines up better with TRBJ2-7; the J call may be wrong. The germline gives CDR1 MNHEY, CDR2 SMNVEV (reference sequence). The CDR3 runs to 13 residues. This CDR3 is CASSLTGAYEQYF. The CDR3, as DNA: TGTGCCAGCAGTTTGACAGGGGCCTACGAGCAGTACTTC.

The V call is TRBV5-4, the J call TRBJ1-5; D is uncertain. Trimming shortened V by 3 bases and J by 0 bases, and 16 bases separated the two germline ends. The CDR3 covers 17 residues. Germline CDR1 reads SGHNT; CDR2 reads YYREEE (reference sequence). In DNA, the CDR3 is TGTGCCAGCAGCTCGCCTGCGGGTACTTATAGCAATCAGCCCCAGCATTTT. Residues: CASSSPAGTYSNQPQHF.

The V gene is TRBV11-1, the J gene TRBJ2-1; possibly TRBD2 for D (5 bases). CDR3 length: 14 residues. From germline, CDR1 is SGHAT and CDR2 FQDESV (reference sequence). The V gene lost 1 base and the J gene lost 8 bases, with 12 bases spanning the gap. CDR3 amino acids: CASSLEDLGDEQFF. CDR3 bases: TGTGCCAGCAGCTTAGAGGACCTCGGGGATGAGCAGTTCTTC.

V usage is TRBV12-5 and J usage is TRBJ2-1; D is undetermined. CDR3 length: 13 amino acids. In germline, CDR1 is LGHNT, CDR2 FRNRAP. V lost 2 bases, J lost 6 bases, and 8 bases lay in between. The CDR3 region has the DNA TGTGCTAGTGGTTTGTCCCCGGGCAATGAGCAGTTCTTC. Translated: CASGLSPGNEQFF.